The following is a T cell receptor beta chain sequence with its context. These data belong to a study of control samples from healthy donors and cancer patients. Method: immunoSEQ multiplex PCR; TCRdb's copy keeps in-frame clones and lacks some. The sample holds tens of thousands of clones, roughly 87% seen once. Trimming removed 0 bases from V and 1 base from J, with 13 bases in between. Per the germline V gene, CDR1 is GTSNPN and CDR2 is SVGIG (reference sequence). The CDR3 consists of 15 residues. The clonotype was recovered from a woman aged 45 to 65 in good health. The sequencing sample was made of blood. The V call is TRBV30, the J call TRBJ2-7; D unresolved. The CDR3 nucleotides are TGTGCCTGGAGTGTACTCGCCGACGGATCCTACGAGCAGTACTTC. It yields the protein CAWSVLADGSYEQYF. Full variable domain (missing parts from reference TRBV30 and TRBJ2-7): SQTIHQWPATLVQPVGSPLSLECTVEGTSNPNLYWYRQAAGRGLQLLFYSVGIGQISSEVPQNLSASRPQDRQFILSSKKLLLSDSGFYLCAWSVLADGSYEQYFGPGTRLTVT.